This entry is about one T cell receptor beta chain. Authors' analysis steps: Estimates of nucleated cell counts were drawn from the amplification of reference gene primers. Libraries were prepared by immunoSEQ multiplex PCR; TCRdb keeps only in-frame clonotypes and omits some of them. V, J and clone size are taken as reported in that table, and D and trimming were inferred from the DNA itself. Of under 250,000 clones in the sample, under 85% are singletons; the top ten hold approximately 1.8%. This specimen comes from a study of blood T cell repertoires in COVID-19. Per germline, CDR1 KGHSH and CDR2 LQKENI. Deletions cut 1 base from V and 8 bases from J, with 9 bases between. The CDR3 has 13 amino acids. Allocation to cohorts depended on clinical history reported by the participants.

The sequenced sample was PBMCs or T cells enriched from blood (not recorded which). The sequence was obtained from a man aged 55 to 70 who had recovered from COVID-19. The genes are TRBV18 and TRBJ2-4, with a possible D match to TRBD2 (5 bases). The CDR3 here is CASSPRMEDIQYF. The DNA for the CDR3 is TGTGCCAGCTCACCACGGATGGAGGACATTCAGTACTTC.